One and the same sample provided the 29 T cell receptor beta chains below, sequenced in a study of human T cells and chemical hapten exposure. This sample's time point: patch test 1, 2 weeks after DPC sensitization. Treatment specified: therapeutic diphenylcyclopropenone sensitization with weekly scalp DPC. TCRdb analysed the RACE reads with MiXCR anew, one entry per CDR3 protein. The table includes about 340,000 distinct CDR3 sequences, under 9% detected once. The sample in question was whole blood, obtained in connection with sensitization to the hapten diphenylcyclopropenone (DPC). The receptors here all came from a woman between 18 and 30 years old with alopecia areata. Some clones in this sample may be carry-over from other donors' samples.

This clonotype was counted only a few times. This rearrangement joins TRBV7-9 to TRBJ1-1; 8 positions agree with TRBD1. The V segment lost 5 bases and the J segment 4 bases; nucleotides outside the gene matches: 0. The CDR3 runs 12 residues. The germline V gene encodes CDR1 SEHNR and CDR2 FQNEAQ (reference sequence). CDR3 residues: CASSQGATEAFF. For the CDR3, the DNA is TGTGCCAGCAGCCAGGGGGCCACTGAAGCTTTCTTT. The variable domain in full, completed from reference TRBV7-9 and TRBJ1-1, reads DTGVSQNPRHKITKRGQNVTFRCDPISEHNRLYWYRQTLGQGPEFLTYFQNEAQLEKSRLLSDRFSAERPKGSFSTLEIQRTEQGDSAMYLCASSQGATEAFFGQGTRLTVV.

This chain links TRBV11-2 with TRBJ2-1, with 7 bases aligning to TRBD1. The CDR3 extends over 14 amino acids. V lost 1 base and J lost 5; bases outside the gene matches: 2. Germline V CDR1 and CDR2: SGHAT, FQNNGV. CDR3 in amino acids: CASSLVDRNNEQFF. The CDR3 DNA reads TGTGCCAGCAGCTTAGTGGACAGGAACAATGAGCAGTTCTTC.

This clonotype has at least ten counts. V usage is TRBV7-6 and J usage is TRBJ2-6; D is undetermined. The CDR3 runs 18 residues. The V end lost 5 bases, the J end lost 0 bases, and 17 bases lay between the germline ends. Looked up from germline, CDR1 is SGHVS and CDR2 is FNYEAQ. The CDR3 region has the DNA TGTGCCAGCAGCAACCCCATAGCCGACGGCTCTGGGGCCAACGTCCTGACTTTC. Encoded protein: CASSNPIADGSGANVLTF.

This clonotype was seen only a few times. CDR3 in amino acids: CASSPINSGYNEQFF. DNA for the CDR3: TGTGCCAGCAGTCCCATTAATAGCGGTTACAATGAGCAGTTCTTC. The rearrangement links TRBV7-2 to TRBJ2-1, with D perhaps TRBD2 (6 bases). Looked up from germline, CDR1 is SGHTA and CDR2 is FQGNSA. CDR3 length: 15 residues. V was pared by 6 bases and J by 4 bases, with 16 bases between.

The gene calls are TRBV7-2 and TRBJ2-7; TRBD1 might be the D (6 bases). V was trimmed by 5 bases and J by 0 bases, leaving 14 bases between them. The germline CDR1 and CDR2 sequences are SGHTA and FQGNSA. The CDR3 runs 15 residues. The CDR3 bases are TGTGCCAGCAGCACGGACAGTACGAGCTCCTACGAGCAGTACTTC. Translated: CASSTDSTSSYEQYF.

This chain joins TRBV4-3 and TRBJ1-6; unclear D gene. Germline V gene sequence: CDR1 LGHNA, CDR2 YSLEER. The CDR3 contains 16 residues. The ends were cut back, 1 base at V and 4 bases at J, with 11 bases in the middle. CDR3 residues: CASSQGAQTYNSPLHF. The CDR3 DNA reads as TGCGCCAGCAGCCAAGGAGCCCAGACATATAATTCACCCCTCCACTTT.

The J gene is TRBJ2-7, the V gene TRBV6-5; unclear D gene. Germline CDR1 reads MNHEY; CDR2 reads SVGAGI. This CDR3 is built from 15 residues. V shed 3 bases and J shed 2 bases, with 14 bases lying between them. The CDR3 reads CASSYQPGPTYEQYF. The CDR3 nucleotides are TGTGCCAGCAGTTATCAACCCGGGCCTACCTACGAGCAGTACTTC.

The CDR3 is CSSRNLDYNSPLHF. In DNA, the CDR3 is TGCAGTTCCCGGAATTTGGACTATAATTCACCCCTCCACTTT. The chain employs TRBV20-1 and TRBJ1-6; D not certain. V was trimmed by 8 bases and J by 3 bases, leaving 14 bases between them. Germline V CDR1 and CDR2: DFQATT, SNEGSKA (reference sequence). The CDR3 spans 14 residues.

The chain uses TRBV7-6 and TRBJ2-3; D gene uncertain. The CDR3 has 9 amino acids. Trimming left V 3 bases short and J 12 bases short, with 4 bases between. CDR1 is SGHVS, CDR2 FNYEAQ, per germline. The chain's CDR3 is CASSFPQYF. DNA for the CDR3: TGTGCCAGCAGCTTCCCCCAGTATTTT.

This clonotype was seen a handful of times. The chain employs TRBV23-1 and TRBJ1-6; maybe TRBD1 (5 bases). Being an ORF, TRBV23-1 has a function that is uncertain. This CDR3 contains 16 residues. V was shortened by 0 bases and J by 14 bases, with 20 bases between the two germline ends. The CDR3 reads CASSQSGDTGRGALHF. CDR3 bases: TGCGCCAGCAGTCAATCCGGAGACACCGGACGGGGGGCCCTCCACTTT.

This clonotype was counted between two and nine times. This chain uses TRBV5-6 with TRBJ2-7, with a possible D match to TRBD2 (6 bases). Germline V lookup: CDR1 SGHDT, CDR2 YYEEEE. The CDR3 spans 13 residues. The V and J ends lost 4 bases and 3 bases respectively, with 11 bases between them. The CDR3 loop reads CASSRGRNYEQYF. The DNA for the CDR3 is TGTGCCAGCAGCAGAGGGAGGAACTACGAGCAGTACTTC.

This chain connects TRBV21-1 to TRBJ2-2. TRBV21-1 is marked as a pseudogene. The CDR3 covers 11 residues. CDR3 in DNA: TGTGCCAGCAGCAAAAGTGGGGAGCTGTTTTTT. Residues: CASSKSGELFF.

This clonotype was seen ten or more times. This sequence joins TRBV3-1 and TRBJ2-3; D gene unclear. The CDR3 covers 11 residues. Germline V gene sequence: CDR1 LGHDT, CDR2 YNNKEL (reference sequence). Trimming took off 1 base at V and 4 bases at J, with 0 bases between the two ends. CDR3 protein: CASSQADTQYF. DNA of the CDR3: TGTGCCAGCAGCCAAGCAGATACGCAGTATTTT.

This clonotype was detected ten times or more. The V and J genes are TRBV4-2 and TRBJ2-4; possible D gene TRBD2, 7 bases. The V end lost 0 bases, the J end lost 6 bases, and 15 bases lay between the germline ends. The length of the CDR3 is 16 residues. Germline CDR1 and CDR2: LGHNA and YNFKEQ. Written as DNA, the CDR3 is TGTGCCAGCAGCCAAGAAAGCGGCGGGGGCGGAAACATTCAGTACTTC. Residues: CASSQESGGGGNIQYF.

This clonotype has ten or more counts. V is TRBV12-3 or TRBV12-4 and J is TRBJ2-7; D tentatively reads TRBD1 or TRBD2 (5 bases each). The V end lost 4 bases, the J end lost 2 bases, and 18 bases lay between the germline ends. The CDR3 totals 16 residues. The CDR3 coding sequence is TGTGCCAGCAGTTCGGGGCTCCCCAGGTTGGCCTACGAGCAGTACTTC. Its protein product is CASSSGLPRLAYEQYF.

The chain uses TRBV7-2 and TRBJ1-4; D call uncertain. The CDR3 length is 13 residues. Germline CDR1 SGHTA, CDR2 FQGNSA. Trimming left V 4 bases short and J 3 bases short, with 6 bases between. This CDR3 is CASSSGPNEKLFF. In DNA form, the CDR3 reads TGTGCCAGCAGCTCTGGACCTAATGAAAAACTGTTTTTT.

Ten or more counts support this clonotype. The J gene is TRBJ1-4, the V gene TRBV5-1; TRBD1 matches 8 bases. Germline V gene data show CDR1 as SGHRS and CDR2 as YFSETQ. V gave up 4 bases and J gave up 7 bases; unmatched junction bases: 9. This CDR3 comprises 15 residues. CDR3 loop: CASSPRQGSGEKLFF. The CDR3 DNA reads as TGCGCCAGCAGCCCGCGACAGGGGAGTGGTGAAAAACTGTTTTTT.

The V gene is TRBV9, the J gene TRBJ2-2; 10 bases are a match to TRBD2. Germline CDR1 is SGDLS and CDR2 is YYNGEE. This CDR3 region has 16 residues. The V gene end was trimmed by 0 bases and the J gene end by 7 bases; junction bases not matched to a gene: 6. The chain's CDR3 is CASSVGWTSGGGELFF. CDR3 in DNA: TGTGCCAGCAGCGTAGGATGGACTAGCGGCGGCGGGGAGCTGTTTTTT.

The gene calls are TRBV20-1 and TRBJ1-1; D gene ambiguous. V lost 6 bases and J 1 base, leaving 9 bases between the germline ends. The CDR3 consists of 12 residues. Per germline, CDR1 DFQATT and CDR2 SNEGSKA (reference sequence). The CDR3 protein is CSAVVGNTEAFF. The DNA of the CDR3 is TGCAGTGCCGTTGTGGGGAACACTGAAGCTTTCTTT.

V usage is TRBV5-6 and J usage is TRBJ1-2; 9 bases agree with TRBD1. The ends lost 6 bases at V and 7 bases at J; junction bases unmatched: 10. The V gene's germline CDR1 is SGHDT and CDR2 YYEEEE. The CDR3 covers 14 residues. Here the CDR3 reads CASKVGTGTFGYTF. The CDR3 nucleotides read TGTGCCAGCAAGGTTGGGACAGGGACATTTGGCTACACCTTC. Using reference TRBV5-6 and TRBJ1-2 for the parts outside the CDR3, the full variable domain is DAGVTQSPTHLIKTRGQQVTLRCSPKSGHDTVSWYQQALGQGPQFIFQYYEEEERQRGNFPDRFSGHQFPNYSSELNVNALLLGDSALYLCASKVGTGTFGYTFGSGTRLTVV.

The chain carries TRBV5-1 and TRBJ1-1, with a weak D call TRBD1 (6 bases). The CDR3 length is 15 residues. Germline CDR1 is SGHRS and CDR2 is YFSETQ. The V end lost 4 bases, the J end lost 8 bases, and 21 bases lay between the germline ends. For the CDR3, the DNA is TGCGCCAGCAGCCTTGGACAGAGCCCAGCTATAGAAGCTTTCTTT. Its protein product is CASSLGQSPAIEAFF.

The gene calls are TRBV10-3 and TRBJ2-3; 7 positions match TRBD1. Germline V gives CDR1 ENHRY, CDR2 SYGVKD. This CDR3 has 13 amino acids. Trimming at V came to 11 bases and at J to 0 bases, leaving 5 bases not matched to a gene. The CDR3: CASEGASTDTQYF. Written as DNA, the CDR3 is TGTGCCTCCGAGGGGGCTAGCACAGATACGCAGTATTTT.

This clonotype was counted a few times. CDR3 DNA sequence: TGTGCCAGCAGTGCTACAGGGGTTCGGAACATTCAGTACTTC. It codes for CASSATGVRNIQYF. This rearrangement joins TRBV2 to TRBJ2-4; 7 positions match TRBD1. J was trimmed by 7 bases and V by 4 bases; bases with no gene match: 7. CDR1 is SNHLY, CDR2 FYNNEI, per germline. CDR3 length: 14 residues.

This clonotype was picked up many times. The chain links TRBV5-1 to TRBJ2-7; 7 bases agree with TRBD1. The CDR3 is made up of 14 amino acids. The junction had 2 bases not matched to a gene; V was cut back by 0 bases and J by 2 bases. Germline-derived CDR1 and CDR2 are SGHRS and YFSETQ. This CDR3 reads CASSLDRGAYEQYF. CDR3 DNA: TGCGCCAGCAGCTTGGACAGGGGAGCCTACGAGCAGTACTTC.

J is TRBJ2-7 and V is TRBV12-3 or TRBV12-4; D is perhaps TRBD1 or TRBD2 (7 bases each). V dropped 9 bases and J dropped 2 bases, with 17 bases sitting between them. This CDR3 region has 14 residues. The CDR3 reads CASRGDSRPYEQYF. DNA of the CDR3: TGTGCCAGTCGGGGGGACAGTCGGCCCTACGAGCAGTACTTC.

Only a few counts were recorded for this clonotype. The chain recombines TRBV10-3 with TRBJ2-2; D gene uncertain. Trimming removed 3 bases at V and 7 bases at J, with 12 bases between. The CDR3 is made up of 14 amino acids. Germline V gene data show CDR1 as ENHRY and CDR2 as SYGVKD. The CDR3, as DNA: TGTGCCATCAGTGAAGGGTCGTGGGTCGGGGAGCTGTTTTTT. Its protein is CAISEGSWVGELFF.

This clonotype was picked up a small number of times. The CDR3 sequence is CASSQGNPAGDYNSPLHF. As DNA, the CDR3 is TGTGCCAGCAGCCAAGGCAATCCCGCAGGGGACTATAATTCACCCCTCCACTTT. V gene TRBV3-1 combines with J gene TRBJ1-6, with D perhaps matching TRBD1 (6 bases). The germline V gene has CDR1 LGHDT and CDR2 YNNKEL (reference sequence). This CDR3 has 18 amino acids. Trimming left V 1 base short and J 3 bases short, with 16 bases between.

This clonotype was seen repeatedly, ten times or more. This chain joins TRBV28 and TRBJ2-1; D possibly uses TRBD1 or TRBD2 (6 bases each). Germline values: CDR1 MDHEN, CDR2 SYDVKM. Trimming took 6 bases from V and 8 from J, leaving 23 bases between them. There are 16 residues in the CDR3. The DNA of the CDR3 is TGTGCCAGCAGACAATCCAAGGGGGGAGTCAGGGATGAGCAGTTCTTC. It is translated as CASRQSKGGVRDEQFF. Combining the CDR3 with reference TRBV28 and TRBJ2-1 gives the whole variable domain DVKVTQSSRYLVKRTGEKVFLECVQDMDHENMFWYRQDPGLGLRLIYFSYDVKMKEKGDIPEGYSVSREKKERFSLILESASTNQTSMYLCASRQSKGGVRDEQFFGPGTRLTVL.

The chain combines TRBV20-1 with TRBJ2-7, with 10 bases that match TRBD2. Trimming cost V 3 bases and J 7 bases; bases outside gene matches: 6. The CDR3 contains 13 residues. The germline gives CDR1 DFQATT, CDR2 SNEGSKA (reference sequence). DNA for the CDR3: TGCAGTGCTAGTTTGGGACTAGCGAGAGAGCAGTACTTC. Translating it yields CSASLGLAREQYF.